The clone carrying this T cell receptor (beta chain) was picked up a small number of times. Its antigen is currently unknown. The sorted Tregs were CD4+CD25+CD127-/low cells. This CDR3 has 13 amino acids. The study's findings and limits: Greatest tumor Treg TCR overlap was with tumor naive CD4+ cells. In terms of TCR gene usage, tumor memory CD4+ T cells clustered together with blood and lymph node memory CD4+ cells, as well as with lymph node naive CD4+ cells. Larger-cohort validation covered only one TCR beta V-J rearrangement.

Full-length variable regions came from constant-region reverse primers plus semi-nested Nested Universal Primer A PCR. One entry per CDR3 protein results from TCRdb running MiXCR on the 5' RACE reads. This sample carries 34,000 or so distinct CDR3 sequences, roughly 30% of them seen once, and the ten largest clones take 2% to 2.5%. The chain has TRBV21-1 and TRBJ2-1; no DNA check was done on the table's D call, TRBD2. TRBV21-1 is annotated as a pseudogene. This TCR was sampled from a female donor with breast cancer. The sequenced sample consisted of tumor-infiltrating Tregs sorted from the breast tumor. The CDR3 spells CASASRSVREQFF. As DNA, the CDR3 is TGTGCCAGCGCCAGCAGGAGCGTAAGGGAGCAGTTCTTC.